These T cell receptor beta chains were read from a single sample in a study of blood T cell repertoires in COVID-19. Clones were sequenced by immunoSEQ multiplex PCR, and TCRdb holds only the in-frame ones, with some missing. This table holds around 330,000 clones, approximately 81% found once. Sample: PBMCs or T cells enriched from blood (not recorded which). The receptors stem from a woman between 25 and 40 years old who had been exposed to COVID-19. CDR3s leave out the opening cysteine and the closing phenylalanine or tryptophan. Each record gives: J gene, V gene, CDR3 protein.

j_gene: TRBJ2-7; v_gene: TRBV15; CDR3aa: ATSRRTGIGDEQY
j_gene: TRBJ2-2; v_gene: TRBV6-1; CDR3aa: ASSEGRTGIYTGELF
j_gene: TRBJ2-5; v_gene: TRBV28; CDR3aa: ASSPASLLAAETQY
j_gene: TRBJ1-6; v_gene: TRBV9; CDR3aa: ASSVRQDDSPLH
j_gene: TRBJ1-6; v_gene: TRBV28; CDR3aa: ASWVSARSPLH
j_gene: TRBJ1-2; v_gene: TRBV25-1; CDR3aa: ASSVGGLMGYYGYT
j_gene: TRBJ1-2; v_gene: TRBV7-2; CDR3aa: ASSLDGVYGYT
j_gene: TRBJ1-3; v_gene: TRBV5-4; CDR3aa: ASSLQGSGNTIY
j_gene: TRBJ1-1; v_gene: TRBV5-1; CDR3aa: ASSLVGRVNTEAF
j_gene: TRBJ1-2; v_gene: TRBV6-5; CDR3aa: ASSRTGGEVYGYT
j_gene: TRBJ2-7; v_gene: TRBV7-6; CDR3aa: ASSQGGYEQY
j_gene: TRBJ2-7; v_gene: TRBV9; CDR3aa: ASSVALAGGEQY
j_gene: TRBJ2-5; v_gene: TRBV28; CDR3aa: ASSLGRQATQY
j_gene: TRBJ1-1; v_gene: TRBV4-1; CDR3aa: ASSFLTDFNTEAF
j_gene: TRBJ2-5; v_gene: TRBV5-1; CDR3aa: ASSRRGGGQAETQY
j_gene: TRBJ1-3; v_gene: TRBV5-8; CDR3aa: ASSLGQGWTGNTIY
j_gene: TRBJ2-7; v_gene: TRBV4-3; CDR3aa: ASSQSLIIVGSSYEQY
j_gene: TRBJ2-1; v_gene: TRBV12-3/TRBV12-4; CDR3aa: ASKLYNEQF
j_gene: TRBJ2-3; v_gene: TRBV6-7; CDR3aa: ASSYFDRGKTDTQY
j_gene: TRBJ1-1; v_gene: TRBV19; CDR3aa: ASSIIYEAEAF
j_gene: TRBJ1-4; v_gene: TRBV19; CDR3aa: ASSIARGLREKLF
j_gene: TRBJ1-4; v_gene: TRBV19; CDR3aa: ASSIGREGDEKLF
j_gene: TRBJ1-2; v_gene: TRBV20-1; CDR3aa: SARAVIGYT
j_gene: TRBJ2-1; v_gene: TRBV5-1; CDR3aa: ASSSQGISYNEQF
j_gene: TRBJ1-1; v_gene: TRBV19; CDR3aa: ASSKNRNTEAF
j_gene: TRBJ2-4; v_gene: TRBV6-1; CDR3aa: ASSEPEQGGNIQY
j_gene: TRBJ1-2; v_gene: TRBV29-1; CDR3aa: SVEGFRFGYT
j_gene: TRBJ2-7; v_gene: TRBV7-9; CDR3aa: ASSSLVGLASYEQY
j_gene: TRBJ2-1; v_gene: TRBV18; CDR3aa: ASSPYTGGNEQF
j_gene: TRBJ1-4; v_gene: TRBV12-3/TRBV12-4; CDR3aa: ASSSWTDEKLF
j_gene: TRBJ1-3; v_gene: TRBV30; CDR3aa: AWSVSAGSGNTIY
j_gene: TRBJ2-3; v_gene: TRBV30; CDR3aa: AWVQAGGLTDTQY
j_gene: TRBJ2-1; v_gene: TRBV19; CDR3aa: ASKIAGFSYNEQF
j_gene: TRBJ2-4; v_gene: TRBV7-2; CDR3aa: ASSLGLAGGRDIQY
j_gene: TRBJ2-5; v_gene: TRBV29-1; CDR3aa: SVEGTGQETQY
j_gene: TRBJ1-5; v_gene: TRBV19; CDR3aa: ASSIIVEQPQH
j_gene: TRBJ1-1; v_gene: TRBV11-2; CDR3aa: ASRLSQGRTEAF
j_gene: TRBJ2-1; v_gene: TRBV28; CDR3aa: ASSLSQREQF
j_gene: TRBJ1-1; v_gene: TRBV7-3; CDR3aa: ASSSGLATEAF
j_gene: TRBJ1-3; v_gene: TRBV11-2; CDR3aa: ASSPLDRLGPGNTIY
j_gene: TRBJ1-2; v_gene: TRBV28; CDR3aa: ASSQDSYGYT
j_gene: TRBJ1-4; v_gene: TRBV19; CDR3aa: ASSLTQGTNEKLF
j_gene: TRBJ2-5; v_gene: TRBV11-2; CDR3aa: ASSFRVQETQY
j_gene: TRBJ1-1; v_gene: TRBV19; CDR3aa: ASSINPGPNTEAF
j_gene: TRBJ1-2; v_gene: TRBV3-1/TRBV3-2; CDR3aa: ASSQDRRDRVHGYT
j_gene: TRBJ2-1; v_gene: TRBV5-4; CDR3aa: ASTPMGGNALPGNEQF
j_gene: TRBJ2-2; v_gene: TRBV7-8; CDR3aa: ASSPTLQREGGVARELF
j_gene: TRBJ2-1; v_gene: TRBV14; CDR3aa: ASSQDTGAGNEQF
j_gene: TRBJ1-2; v_gene: TRBV3-1/TRBV3-2; CDR3aa: ASSHGDRGGNGYT
j_gene: TRBJ1-4; v_gene: TRBV5-1; CDR3aa: ASSFDARKEKLF
j_gene: TRBJ1-1; v_gene: TRBV9; CDR3aa: ASSANADRVVEAF
j_gene: TRBJ1-2; v_gene: TRBV30; CDR3aa: AWSVSSVAGNYGYT
j_gene: TRBJ2-3; v_gene: TRBV4-2; CDR3aa: ASSQGAGIRDTQY
j_gene: TRBJ2-4; v_gene: TRBV30; CDR3aa: AWSLAKNIQY
j_gene: TRBJ2-7; v_gene: TRBV30; CDR3aa: AWSTPAGRDYEQY
j_gene: TRBJ2-7; v_gene: TRBV19; CDR3aa: ASSIFIGGAYEQY
j_gene: TRBJ2-1; v_gene: TRBV19; CDR3aa: ASSMSGDPYNEQF